The 18 T cell receptor beta chains given below trace back to one sample, sequenced in a study of blood T cells in healthy people across ages. A J-beta primer mix and a sample-barcoded 5' primer were used in a second PCR of about 7 to 12 cycles. TCRdb itself ran the 5' RACE reads through MiXCR, one entry per CDR3 protein. The sample consists of about 900,000 distinct CDR3 sequences, around two thirds of them appearing once. The sample comprised blood. The receptors originated from a man aged 25 to 45 in good health.

The chain couples TRBV28 to TRBJ1-4, with D perhaps matching TRBD1 (5 bases). CDR1 and CDR2 from the germline V gene are MDHEN and SYDVKM. The CDR3 extends over 14 amino acids. The V end lost 4 bases, the J end lost 5 bases, and 11 bases lay between the germline ends. The CDR3 DNA is TGTGCCAGCAGTTGGTCGGGGCGAAATGAAAAACTGTTTTTT. Protein: CASSWSGRNEKLFF.

The sample holds a few counts of this clonotype. The CDR3 here is CASSWGTGDYEQYF. DNA for the CDR3: TGTGCCAGCAGCTGGGGAACAGGGGACTACGAGCAGTACTTC. J is TRBJ2-7 and V is TRBV5-6; 7 nucleotides agree with TRBD1. This CDR3 contains 14 residues. Germline CDR1 SGHDT, CDR2 YYEEEE. Trimming removed 3 bases from V and 3 bases from J; junction bases left unmatched: 6.

V gene TRBV7-2 combines with J gene TRBJ2-3; D may match TRBD1 or TRBD2 (5 bases each). Per germline, CDR1 SGHTA and CDR2 FQGNSA. The V end lost 5 bases, the J end lost 6 bases, and 15 bases lay between the germline ends. There are 14 residues in the CDR3. Written as DNA, the CDR3 is TGTGCCAGCAGCCCGGGACGACGGCGGGATACGCAGTATTTT. It codes for CASSPGRRRDTQYF.

This clonotype appeared a few times. The V call is TRBV7-2, the J call TRBJ2-1; D remains ambiguous. Trimming cost V 5 bases and J 3 bases, with 11 bases left between them. CDR1 is SGHTA, CDR2 FQGNSA, per germline. The CDR3 has 14 residues. The CDR3 spells CASSVVTVYNEQFF. CDR3 coding DNA: TGTGCCAGCAGCGTAGTGACGGTCTACAATGAGCAGTTCTTC.

This chain uses TRBV29-1 with TRBJ2-1; D gene uncertain. The germline V and J ends were trimmed by 4 bases and 5 bases, with 6 bases remaining between them. The CDR3 spans 11 residues. Per germline, CDR1 SQVTM and CDR2 ANQGSEA. CDR3 bases: TGCAGCGTTGGACGGAACAATGAGCAGTTCTTC. Protein: CSVGRNNEQFF.

This clonotype showed up just once. CDR3 amino acids: CASSGGDRDEQYF. The CDR3 DNA is TGTGCCAGCAGCGGTGGGGACAGGGACGAGCAGTACTTC. The J gene is TRBJ2-5, the V gene TRBV9; 9 positions match TRBD1. TRBJ2-7 matches the DNA end more closely, so the J call is doubtful. The CDR3 is 13 amino acids. The germline V gene encodes CDR1 SGDLS and CDR2 YYNGEE.

The chain is built from TRBV25-1 and TRBJ2-7; D is unclear. This CDR3 spans 15 amino acids. From germline, CDR1 is MGHDK and CDR2 SYGVNS. V was clipped by 4 bases and J by 0 bases, with 13 bases between them. In DNA, the CDR3 is TGTGCCAGCAGTGCCTACGCGGACCGCTCCTACGAGCAGTACTTC. This translates into CASSAYADRSYEQYF.

The CDR3 coding sequence is TGTGCCAGCAGCCGGGGGACCCGCTCCTACAATGAGCAGTTCTTC. Translating gives CASSRGTRSYNEQFF. The J gene is TRBJ2-1, the V gene TRBV12-3 or TRBV12-4; the D gene is possibly TRBD2 (6 bases). The V gene lost 6 bases and the J gene lost 0 bases, with 12 bases spanning the gap. This CDR3 has 15 residues.

The V call is TRBV4-3, the J call TRBJ2-1, with D tentatively TRBD2 (6 bases). Germline-derived CDR1 and CDR2 are LGHNA and YSLEER. Trimming took off 0 bases at V and 2 bases at J, with 20 bases between the two ends. The CDR3 runs to 19 residues. The DNA of the CDR3 is TGCGCCAGCAGCCAAGATACGGGCGGCTTAGGAGGGACCTACAATGAGCAGTTCTTC. Protein: CASSQDTGGLGGTYNEQFF.

This clonotype was recorded a few times. J is TRBJ2-1 and V is TRBV5-1, with 9 positions matching TRBD2. CDR1 SGHRS and CDR2 YFSETQ come from the germline V gene. CDR3 size: 16 residues. Trimming took 0 bases from V and 9 from J; bases not matched to a gene: 10. The CDR3 reads CASSLARGGRSGEQFF. The CDR3 DNA is TGCGCCAGCAGCTTGGCGCGGGGGGGCCGGTCGGGTGAGCAGTTCTTC.

The chain combines TRBV9 with TRBJ1-1, with no clear D. Germline-derived CDR1 and CDR2 are SGDLS and YYNGEE. The CDR3 is 14 residues long. The V end was cut by 2 bases, the J end by 1 base, with 9 bases between. CDR3 nucleotide sequence: TGTGCCAGCAGCGTCGGGCCGAGGAACACTGAAGCTTTCTTT. This gives the protein CASSVGPRNTEAFF.

V and J are TRBV4-3 and TRBJ2-4; D uncertain. Trimming took 0 bases from V and 7 from J, leaving 7 bases between them. Germline V gives CDR1 LGHNA, CDR2 YSLEER. This CDR3 contains 13 residues. Written as DNA, the CDR3 is TGCGCCAGCAGCCAAGAGTACCGCAACATTCAGTACTTC. It is translated as CASSQEYRNIQYF.

V usage is TRBV2 and J usage is TRBJ1-1; tentatively, D is TRBD1 (6 bases). CDR3 size: 16 residues. Per the germline V gene, CDR1 is SNHLY and CDR2 is FYNNEI. V lost 6 bases and J lost 1, with 18 bases in between. DNA of the CDR3: TGTGCCAGCAGCTCGCGCCCGGGGGGGCCGAACACTGAAGCTTTCTTT. The encoded protein is CASSSRPGGPNTEAFF.

The V gene is TRBV7-9, the J gene TRBJ2-2, with D possibly matching TRBD1 (6 bases). Germline V gives CDR1 SEHNR, CDR2 FQNEAQ (reference sequence). Deletions cut 5 bases from V and 3 bases from J, with 19 bases between. The CDR3 is 17 residues long. In nucleotides, the CDR3 is TGTGCCAGCAGCCCCCAGGGGCACAGGGTCTACACCGGGGAGCTGTTTTTT. Encoded protein: CASSPQGHRVYTGELFF.

The chain is built from TRBV20-1 and TRBJ2-2; tentatively, D is TRBD2 (6 bases). V gave up 0 bases and J gave up 5 bases, with 19 bases separating them. The CDR3 extends over 17 amino acids. Germline V gene lookup returns CDR1 DFQATT and CDR2 SNEGSKA (reference sequence). The DNA of the CDR3 is TGCAGTGCTAGAGATAAGAGAGAGGGTCGGGGGACCGGGGAGCTGTTTTTT. Protein product: CSARDKREGRGTGELFF.

The chain links TRBV5-1 to TRBJ2-5, with TRBD1 as a possible D gene (6 bases). The germline V and J ends were trimmed by 4 bases and 2 bases, with 12 bases remaining between them. CDR3 length equals 14 residues. Looked up from germline, CDR1 is SGHRS and CDR2 is YFSETQ. For the CDR3, the DNA is TGCGCCAGCAGCCCCCGGGACAAACAAGAGACCCAGTACTTC. Translating it yields CASSPRDKQETQYF.

The chain joins TRBV6-5 to TRBJ1-2; D is ambiguous. The length of the CDR3 is 11 residues. CDR1 is MNHEY and CDR2 is SVGAGI in the germline V gene. Trimming removed 8 bases at V and 8 bases at J, with 12 bases between. CDR3 residues: CASADPRGYTF. The CDR3 nucleotides are TGTGCCAGCGCGGACCCCAGGGGCTACACCTTC.

J is TRBJ2-3 and V is TRBV7-3, with 7 bases matching TRBD2. J lost 2 bases, V lost 4 bases, and 6 bases had no gene match. CDR1 SGHTA and CDR2 FQGTGA come from the germline V gene. The CDR3 runs 15 residues. The CDR3 is CASSSWGGVTDTQYF. The CDR3 DNA reads TGTGCCAGCAGCTCCTGGGGGGGGGTCACAGATACGCAGTATTTT.